A selection of T cell receptor beta chains follows, all from one sample in a study of shared clonotypes between healthy human individuals. TCRdb's table, derived via immunoSEQ multiplex PCR, lists solely in-frame clones and lacks some. This sample has under 650,000 clones, with 90% to 96% found just once. What was sequenced was naive CD4+ T cells sorted from blood. These receptors were collected from a woman under 40 in good health. The CDR3 runs from the conserved cysteine through the conserved F or W. The D gene is left open where the match is weak. The listing skips clone size in some rows; elsewhere it reads once, few, many or a size class.

size,D,J,length,V,DNA,CDR3
.,.,TRBJ1-1,13,TRBV5-4,TGTGCCAGCAGCTTGCAGGGAGGGGCTGAAGCTTTCTTT,CASSLQGGAEAFF
.,.,TRBJ1-1,13,TRBV15,TGTGCCACCAGCCCGACAGGGAACACTGAAGCTTTCTTT,CATSPTGNTEAFF
.,.,TRBJ1-1,14,TRBV7-3,TGTGCCAGCAGTCCTAGCGGGACACACACTGAAGCTTTCTTT,CASSPSGTHTEAFF
.,.,TRBJ2-3,11,TRBV27,TGTGCCAGTACGGACTCATATACGCAGTATTTT,CASTDSYTQYF
.,TRBD1,TRBJ1-1,13,TRBV6-1,TGTGCCAGCACTCGTCGGGACAGGGTGGAAGCTTTCTTT,CASTRRDRVEAFF
.,.,TRBJ2-6,15,TRBV2,TGTGCCAGCAGCCGGCTTGTTTCCGGGGCCAACGTCCTGACTTTC,CASSRLVSGANVLTF
.,.,TRBJ2-7,13,TRBV4-2,TGTGCCAGCAGCTTGACATACAGCTACGAGCAGTACTTC,CASSLTYSYEQYF
.,TRBD2,TRBJ2-5,16,TRBV5-1,TGCGCCAGCAGCCTTGGACTAGCGGGAGTCCAAGAGACCCAGTACTTC,CASSLGLAGVQETQYF
.,.,TRBJ2-7,14,TRBV28,TGTGCCAGCAGTTTCTTGGCAGTGTGGGACGAGCAGTACTTC,CASSFLAVWDEQYF
.,TRBD1,TRBJ2-7,16,TRBV9,TGTGCCAGCAGCGTGGCCCCCGAGACAGGGTCCTACGAGCAGTACTTC,CASSVAPETGSYEQYF
.,.,TRBJ2-6,18,TRBV19,TGTGCCAGTAGTATCCTGGGACACCTAAACTCCGGGGCCAACGTCCTGACTTTC,CASSILGHLNSGANVLTF
.,.,TRBJ2-5,15,TRBV28,TGTGCCAGCAGCAGAACTGGGTGGTACCAAGAGACCCAGTACTTC,CASSRTGWYQETQYF
.,TRBD2,TRBJ2-1,15,TRBV7-2,TGTGCCAGCAGCAAAACTAGCGGGAGCGGAGATGAGCAGTTCTTC,CASSKTSGSGDEQFF
.,.,TRBJ1-2,12,TRBV5-1,TGCGCCAGCAGCTTGACAGGGTATGGCTACACCTTC,CASSLTGYGYTF
.,TRBD1,TRBJ2-7,16,TRBV7-2,TGTGCCAGCAGCTTGGCTGGACAGGGAGCGTCCTACGAGCAGTACTTC,CASSLAGQGASYEQYF
.,.,TRBJ2-7,13,TRBV7-9,TGTGCCGGGGGCGGGACAGCCTCCTACGAGCAGTACTTC,CAGGGTASYEQYF
.,.,TRBJ2-3,13,TRBV10-2,TGCGCCAGCAGTGACCACCTGAGGGATACGCAGTATTTT,CASSDHLRDTQYF
.,.,TRBJ1-5,16,TRBV27,TGTGCCAGCAGCTACTGGGGCGGGGGTAGCAATCAGCCCCAGCATTTT,CASSYWGGGSNQPQHF
.,.,TRBJ2-7,14,TRBV7-9,TGTGCCAGCAGATCCAGCGGGTTGTCCTACGAGCAGTACTTC,CASRSSGLSYEQYF
.,TRBD1,TRBJ2-7,15,TRBV7-9,TGTGCCAGCAGCTTAGGTGACAGGGTATTGTCCGAGCAGTACTTC,CASSLGDRVLSEQYF
.,.,TRBJ1-2,15,TRBV10-3,TGTGCCATCAGTGCGGTCTGGTTTGGGTCGGATGGCTACACCTTC,CAISAVWFGSDGYTF
.,.,TRBJ1-4,16,TRBV15,TGTGCCACCAGCAGAGGTTCGGTTGCAACTAATGAAAAACTGTTTTTT,CATSRGSVATNEKLFF
.,TRBD2,TRBJ2-4,15,TRBV9,TGTGCCAGCACCGATGGACGCGGGAGCAGGAACATTCAGTACTTC,CASTDGRGSRNIQYF
.,.,TRBJ2-1,14,TRBV28,TGTGCCAGCAGTTTATGGCCAGAGGGGGGTGAGCAGTTCTTC,CASSLWPEGGEQFF
.,.,TRBJ1-1,13,TRBV5-4,TGTGCCAGCAGCTTGGACCCGAACACTGAAGCTTTCTTT,CASSLDPNTEAFF
.,TRBD2,TRBJ2-3,16,TRBV28,TGTGCCAGCAGTTTTCTGGCGGGAGGCAGCACAGATACGCAGTATTTT,CASSFLAGGSTDTQYF
once,.,TRBJ2-1,15,TRBV7-2,TGTGCCAGCAGCTTAGTTCCAGCGGGTCACAATGAGCAGTTCTTC,CASSLVPAGHNEQFF
.,TRBD1,TRBJ1-6,16,TRBV27,TGTGCCAGCAGCCCCGGGCGGACAGGGCAGAATTCACCCCTCCACTTT,CASSPGRTGQNSPLHF
.,TRBD2,TRBJ2-2,19,TRBV5-6,TGTGCCAGCAGCCGACCCCGGCACCTAGCGGGAGGAGTCACCGGGGAGCTGTTTTTT,CASSRPRHLAGGVTGELFF
.,.,TRBJ1-3,14,TRBV6-1,TGTGCCAGCAGTGAACGGCTCTCTGGAAACACCATATATTTT,CASSERLSGNTIYF
.,.,TRBJ2-1,14,TRBV27,TGTGCCAGCAGTTTTGTTACGGTCCGGAATGAGCAGTTCTTC,CASSFVTVRNEQFF
.,.,TRBJ2-7,15,TRBV7-2,TGTGCCAGCAGCTTATCCCCGGGACACGTCTACGAGCAGTACTTC,CASSLSPGHVYEQYF
once,TRBD1,TRBJ1-4,14,TRBV5-1,TGCGCCAGCAGCTCGGGACAGCCTCGGGAAAAACTGTTTTTT,CASSSGQPREKLFF
.,TRBD1,TRBJ2-7,15,TRBV5-4,TGTGCCAGCAGCTCGGCAACGACAGGGGGGTACGAGCAGTACTTC,CASSSATTGGYEQYF
.,TRBD2,TRBJ2-3,18,TRBV7-2,TGTGCCAGCAGCTTAGCGCCGGGACTAGCGGGAAGCACAGATACGCAGTATTTT,CASSLAPGLAGSTDTQYF